This T cell receptor (beta chain) was sequenced during a study of T cell changes during pregnancy in multiple sclerosis (dated by TCRdb to the late 2010s). In the study overall: In women with multiple sclerosis, the researchers looked at how the T cell repertoire shifted as pregnancy progressed.

As for this clone: The antigen it binds to is not known. No base-level quality is on record; no much larger clone is a single base apart.

V has 5 bases trimmed and J has 4 bases trimmed; junction bases matching no gene number 12. CDR1 and CDR2 (SGHDN, FVKESK) derive from the germline V gene. The CDR3 contains 16 residues, cysteine and phenylalanine counted. The entry retains the CDR3 DNA only, 48 bases that are in frame from base 1. Library generation was performed with the immunoSEQ multiplex PCR assay. As stored in TCRdb, this immuneACCESS dataset retains in-frame rearrangements with V and J assigned. A fraction of the clones does not appear; measured against another copy, unresolved V genes explain less than half of the discrepancy, and the remainder lacks a known reason. The sample records just under 65,000 clones, about nine tenths of which are singletons. Around 2.2% of the sample is held by the ten biggest clonotypes.

Here the sequenced sample was peripheral blood, taken in the third trimester of pregnancy. This chain joins TRBV14 to TRBJ2-3, with 7 bases matching TRBD1. The sequence derives from a female donor in good health, enrolled as a control in a pregnancy study. The DNA sequence is given as TGTGCCAGCAGCTCGTTGAGAGGGGGCGCCGCAGATACGCAGTATTTT. This codes for CASSSLRGGAADTQYF.